These 32 T cell receptor beta chains were all obtained from the same sample, sequenced in a study of T cell changes during pregnancy in multiple sclerosis. Generated by immunoSEQ multiplex PCR, the TCRdb table keeps only in-frame clones and is missing some. The table has some 60,000 clones, about nine tenths seen once. The material sequenced was peripheral blood, taken in the second trimester of pregnancy. The receptor set was obtained from a female donor in good health, enrolled as a control in a pregnancy study.

The chain links TRBV29-1 to TRBJ2-7; D not certain. The germline gives CDR1 SQVTM, CDR2 ANQGSEA. The ends were cut back, 6 bases at V and 3 bases at J, with 15 bases in the middle. The CDR3 contains 13 residues. The CDR3 is CSVQTTRGYEQYF. CDR3 DNA sequence: TGCAGCGTCCAGACAACACGTGGCTACGAGCAGTACTTC.

This chain connects TRBV9 to TRBJ2-5, with D perhaps TRBD1 (6 bases). This CDR3 spans 15 amino acids. Trimming removed 7 bases at V and 5 bases at J, with 21 bases between. CDR1 is SGDLS, CDR2 YYNGEE, per germline. This CDR3 reads CASQRDTGHTETQYF. The CDR3 nucleotides are TGTGCCAGCCAAAGAGACACAGGGCACACGGAGACCCAGTACTTC.

The genes are TRBV19 and TRBJ1-2, with 10 bases matching TRBD1. J lost 2 bases, V lost 7 bases, and 13 bases had no gene match. Germline assignment: CDR1 LNHDA and CDR2 SQIVND (reference sequence). The CDR3 sequence is 17 residues long. CDR3 nucleotides: TGTGCCAGTACCTCGACTTGGGGGACAGGGGACAACTATGGCTACACCTTC. Residues: CASTSTWGTGDNYGYTF.

The rearrangement joins TRBV28 to TRBJ1-1; 10 bases are shared with TRBD1. V trimming: 6 bases; J trimming: 2 bases; junction bases outside the gene matches: 9. The CDR3 is made up of 16 amino acids. CDR1 MDHEN and CDR2 SYDVKM come from the germline V gene. The CDR3 region is CASRKPGQGLNTEAFF. The CDR3 DNA sequence: TGTGCCAGCAGGAAACCGGGACAGGGGTTAAACACTGAAGCTTTCTTT.

V usage is TRBV7-2 and J usage is TRBJ1-2; D call uncertain. Trimming cost V 5 bases and J 13 bases, with 5 bases left between them. The germline gives CDR1 SGHTA, CDR2 FQGNSA. This CDR3 contains 8 residues. The CDR3 loop reads CASSPGTF. The DNA of the CDR3 is TGTGCCAGCAGCCCCGGCACCTTC.

V is TRBV19 and J is TRBJ2-7; 10 bases map to TRBD2. This CDR3 comprises 14 residues. Germline loops: CDR1 LNHDA, CDR2 SQIVND (reference sequence). V trimming: 5 bases; J trimming: 3 bases; junction bases outside the gene matches: 4. The CDR3, as DNA: TGTGCCAGTAGTCGGACTAGCGGTCTCTACGAGCAGTACTTC. It codes for CASSRTSGLYEQYF.

The chain couples TRBV11-2 to TRBJ2-1; TRBD1 might be the D (5 bases). CDR1 is SGHAT, CDR2 FQNNGV, per germline. Trimming removed 6 bases at V and 10 bases at J, with 13 bases between. This CDR3 comprises 12 residues. This CDR3 is CASSYRSGEQFF. CDR3 DNA: TGTGCCAGCAGTTACAGGTCTGGGGAGCAGTTCTTC.

This clone occurred once. The chain has TRBV2 and TRBJ2-7; D is uncertain. Germline CDR1 reads SNHLY; CDR2 reads FYNNEI. V gave up 4 bases and J gave up 0 bases, with 13 bases separating them. This CDR3 has 15 amino acids. The CDR3 is CASSVEALPSYEQYF. In nucleotides, the CDR3 is TGTGCCAGCAGTGTCGAAGCTCTGCCCTCCTACGAGCAGTACTTC. Using reference TRBV2 and TRBJ2-7 for the parts outside the CDR3, the full variable domain is EPEVTQTPSHQVTQMGQEVILRCVPISNHLYFYWYRQILGQKVEFLVSFYNNEISEKSEIFDDQFSVERPDGSNFTLKIRSTKLEDSAMYFCASSVEALPSYEQYFGPGTRLTVT.

The chain has TRBV27 and TRBJ2-3; D is ambiguous. The V end was cut by 4 bases, the J end by 4 bases, with 6 bases between. From germline, CDR1 is MNHEY and CDR2 SMNVEV (reference sequence). CDR3 length: 12 amino acids. CDR3 sequence (DNA): TGTGCCAGCAGTTCGCACTCAGATACGCAGTATTTT. Its translation is CASSSHSDTQYF.

The chain carries TRBV6-5 and TRBJ2-1; D is perhaps TRBD2 (6 bases). This CDR3 has 11 residues. Trimming removed 7 bases at V and 10 bases at J, with 11 bases between. The germline V gene has CDR1 MNHEY and CDR2 SVGAGI. CDR3 region: CASTTSGEQFF. In DNA, the CDR3 is TGTGCCAGCACGACCAGCGGGGAGCAGTTCTTC.

Remarks on this clone: A read error may produce the germline difference seen at one junction end. This rearrangement joins TRBV30 to TRBJ2-7; TRBD2 might be the D (7 bases). Per germline, CDR1 GTSNPN and CDR2 SVGIG (reference sequence). The CDR3 sequence is 14 residues long. In nucleotides, the CDR3 is TGTGCCTGGAACGGACGGGGGGCCTACCGCGAGCAGTGCTTC. Protein: CAWNGRGAYREQCF.

V and J are TRBV7-8 and TRBJ2-3, with 7 bases aligning to TRBD2. This CDR3 contains 16 residues. V trimming: 5 bases; J trimming: 1 base; junction bases outside the gene matches: 9. CDR1 and CDR2 (germline): SGHVS, FQNEAQ. The CDR3 loop reads CASSPGDRGGTDTQYF. The CDR3 DNA reads as TGTGCCAGCAGCCCTGGGGACCGGGGGGGCACAGATACGCAGTATTTT.

This clone has only one observation. V gene TRBV2 combines with J gene TRBJ1-6; 7 bases are shared with TRBD1. Germline-derived CDR1 and CDR2 are SNHLY and FYNNEI. There are 15 residues in the CDR3. J gave up 10 bases and V 3 bases, and 9 bases lay outside the gene matches. The CDR3 sequence is CASSDRQGGKSPLHF. The CDR3 DNA reads TGTGCCAGCAGTGATAGACAGGGAGGTAAATCACCCCTCCACTTT.

In its sample, this clone was seen a few times. V and J are TRBV10-3 and TRBJ1-1; D remains ambiguous. Between the trimmed V and J ends, which lost 0 bases and 2 bases, there was a span of 7 bases. In germline, CDR1 is ENHRY, CDR2 SYGVKD. CDR3 length equals 14 residues. The CDR3 reads CAISESKLNTEAFF. The CDR3 DNA sequence: TGTGCCATCAGTGAGTCAAAGCTTAACACTGAAGCTTTCTTT.

J is TRBJ2-3 and V is TRBV27; TRBD1 matches 12 bases. CDR3 length: 15 residues. The germline gives CDR1 MNHEY, CDR2 SMNVEV (reference sequence). The junction had 8 bases not matched to a gene; V was cut back by 8 bases and J by 5 bases. The CDR3 nucleotides are TGTGCCAGCCTATCCCGGGACAGGGGGCTAGATACGCAGTATTTT. Translation: CASLSRDRGLDTQYF.

This clone was detected only once. This chain links TRBV30 with TRBJ2-5; 10 bases match TRBD2. The length of the CDR3 is 18 residues. Germline V gene lookup returns CDR1 GTSNPN and CDR2 SVGIG (reference sequence). J lost 3 bases, V lost 1 base, and 14 bases had no gene match. CDR3 loop: CAWSGLWGSGRMKETQYF. CDR3 sequence (DNA): TGTGCCTGGAGTGGGCTGTGGGGTAGCGGGAGGATGAAAGAGACCCAGTACTTC.

This chain links TRBV28 with TRBJ1-2; D possibly corresponds to TRBD1 (6 bases). CDR3 length equals 15 residues. CDR1 and CDR2 from the germline V gene are MDHEN and SYDVKM. V lost 1 base, J lost 7 bases, and 16 bases lay in between. The CDR3 is CASSLFTGTPGGYTF. The CDR3 coding sequence is TGTGCCAGCAGTTTATTTACAGGGACGCCGGGTGGCTACACCTTC.

This rearrangement joins TRBV9 to TRBJ2-1; the match to TRBD1 covers 7 bases. Losses at the gene ends were 2 bases for V and 7 bases for J; bases not matched to a gene: 6. This CDR3 is 14 amino acids long. Germline values: CDR1 SGDLS, CDR2 YYNGEE. CDR3 sequence reads: CASSVEQGWNEQFF. The CDR3 DNA reads TGTGCCAGCAGCGTGGAACAGGGGTGGAATGAGCAGTTCTTC.

This clone is judged large. The chain joins TRBV4-2 to TRBJ2-7; TRBD2 agrees at 9 bases. With V trimmed by 0 bases and J by 0 bases, 0 bases remained unmatched. Germline lookup yields CDR1 LGHNA and CDR2 YNFKEQ. The CDR3 has 15 amino acids. The CDR3 DNA follows: TGTGCCAGCAGCCAAGAGACTAGCGGCTCCTACGAGCAGTACTTC. Translation: CASSQETSGSYEQYF.

The chain has TRBV7-6 and TRBJ2-7; 7 bases fit TRBD1. The CDR3 has 14 amino acids. V trimming: 4 bases; J trimming: 1 base; junction bases outside the gene matches: 4. Germline CDR1 is SGHVS and CDR2 is FNYEAQ. The chain's CDR3 is CASSSGQPSYEQYF. CDR3 in DNA: TGTGCCAGCAGCTCGGGACAGCCTTCCTACGAGCAGTACTTC.

This clone occurred a few times. The chain uses TRBV6-4 and TRBJ2-3, with a possible D match to TRBD1 (6 bases). Germline loops: CDR1 MRHNA, CDR2 SNTAGT. V lost 2 bases and J lost 3, with 9 bases in between. CDR3 length: 14 amino acids. The CDR3 here is CASSDQGQTDTQYF. CDR3 DNA: TGTGCCAGCAGTGACCAGGGGCAGACAGATACGCAGTATTTT.

The CDR3 sequence: CASSGQGVQPQHF. The CDR3 bases are TGTGCCAGCTCGGGACAGGGAGTTCAGCCCCAGCATTTT. The genes are TRBV18 and TRBJ1-5; 9 bases line up with TRBD1. Germline CDR1 and CDR2: KGHSH and LQKENI. The length of the CDR3 is 13 residues. V was clipped by 6 bases and J by 6 bases; unmatched bases: 3.

The chain employs TRBV2 and TRBJ1-4; D not resolved. V lost 2 bases to trimming and J lost 6 bases, with 7 bases between them. The length of the CDR3 is 13 residues. Germline CDR1 reads SNHLY; CDR2 reads FYNNEI. Written as DNA, the CDR3 is TGTGCCAGCAGTGAAAGCCTATATGAAAAACTGTTTTTT. Its protein is CASSESLYEKLFF.

The chain joins TRBV5-1 to TRBJ2-5; 7 bases agree with TRBD2. Looked up from germline, CDR1 is SGHRS and CDR2 is YFSETQ. V lost 0 bases to trimming and J lost 1 base; unmatched junction nucleotides: 3. There are 15 residues in the CDR3. The CDR3 DNA reads as TGCGCCAGCAGCTTGGGCGGGAGCGGCCAAGAGACCCAGTACTTC. Translated: CASSLGGSGQETQYF.

The V and J genes are TRBV19 and TRBJ2-5, with TRBD2 matching over 7 bases. V dropped 3 bases and J dropped 4; count of bases not matched to a gene: 5. The CDR3 runs 14 residues. CDR1 and CDR2 from the germline V gene are LNHDA and SQIVND (reference sequence). CDR3 protein: CASSMSGVGETQYF. DNA of the CDR3: TGTGCCAGTAGTATGAGCGGGGTTGGAGAGACCCAGTACTTC.

The gene calls are TRBV2 and TRBJ1-2; no clear D gene. Germline loops: CDR1 SNHLY, CDR2 FYNNEI. The CDR3 covers 13 residues. V was trimmed by 6 bases and J by 8 bases, leaving 16 bases between them. The CDR3 coding sequence is TGTGCCAGCAGGCTGACTACGGGGTCAGGCTACACCTTC. It specifies CASRLTTGSGYTF.

This sequence joins TRBV5-1 and TRBJ2-5, with TRBD2 identical over 8 bases. This CDR3 is built from 17 residues. Losses at the gene ends were 4 bases for V and 2 bases for J; bases not matched to a gene: 13. Germline lookup yields CDR1 SGHRS and CDR2 YFSETQ. In DNA form, the CDR3 reads TGCGCCAGCAGCGGGGAAGGTCCAGCGGGGGTGCAAGAGACCCAGTACTTC. Encoded protein: CASSGEGPAGVQETQYF.

The chain recombines TRBV10-3 with TRBJ2-5; no clear D gene. The CDR3 extends over 13 amino acids. Germline values: CDR1 ENHRY, CDR2 SYGVKD. V was shortened by 5 bases and J by 4 bases, with 11 bases between the two germline ends. The CDR3 is CAISTNVRETQYF. In DNA form, the CDR3 reads TGTGCCATCAGTACAAACGTCCGAGAGACCCAGTACTTC.

The gene calls are TRBV18 and TRBJ2-7, with D possibly being TRBD2 (6 bases). This CDR3 contains 13 residues. Germline V gene sequence: CDR1 KGHSH, CDR2 LQKENI. V gave up 6 bases and J gave up 4 bases, with 13 bases separating them. Written as DNA, the CDR3 is TGTGCCAGCTCCTCGGGAGTAACATACGAGCAGTACTTC. Protein: CASSSGVTYEQYF.

This chain joins TRBV30 and TRBJ2-6; TRBD1 matches 9 bases. The junction had 9 bases not matched to a gene; V was cut back by 6 bases and J by 0 bases. Germline loops: CDR1 GTSNPN, CDR2 SVGIG (reference sequence). The CDR3 covers 17 residues. CDR3 residues: CACDGTGPLSGANVLTF. CDR3 DNA sequence: TGTGCCTGCGACGGGACAGGGCCTCTCTCTGGGGCCAACGTCCTGACTTTC.

The chain is built from TRBV13 and TRBJ2-3, with TRBD1 matching 8 bases. CDR1 is PRHDT, CDR2 FYEKMQ, per germline (reference sequence). V dropped 5 bases and J dropped 6; count of bases not matched to a gene: 10. There are 15 residues in the CDR3. CDR3 loop: CASSLGQVEGDTQYF. The CDR3 DNA follows: TGTGCCAGCAGCCTGGGACAGGTCGAGGGGGATACGCAGTATTTT.

The rearrangement uses TRBV27 and TRBJ2-3; 15 nucleotides line up with TRBD2. Trimming removed 5 bases from V and 5 bases from J; junction bases left unmatched: 5. Germline V gives CDR1 MNHEY, CDR2 SMNVEV (reference sequence). The CDR3 runs to 16 residues. CDR3 bases: TGTGCCAGCAGTCAGGGACTAGCGGGGGGTATAGATACGCAGTATTTT. This sequence encodes CASSQGLAGGIDTQYF.